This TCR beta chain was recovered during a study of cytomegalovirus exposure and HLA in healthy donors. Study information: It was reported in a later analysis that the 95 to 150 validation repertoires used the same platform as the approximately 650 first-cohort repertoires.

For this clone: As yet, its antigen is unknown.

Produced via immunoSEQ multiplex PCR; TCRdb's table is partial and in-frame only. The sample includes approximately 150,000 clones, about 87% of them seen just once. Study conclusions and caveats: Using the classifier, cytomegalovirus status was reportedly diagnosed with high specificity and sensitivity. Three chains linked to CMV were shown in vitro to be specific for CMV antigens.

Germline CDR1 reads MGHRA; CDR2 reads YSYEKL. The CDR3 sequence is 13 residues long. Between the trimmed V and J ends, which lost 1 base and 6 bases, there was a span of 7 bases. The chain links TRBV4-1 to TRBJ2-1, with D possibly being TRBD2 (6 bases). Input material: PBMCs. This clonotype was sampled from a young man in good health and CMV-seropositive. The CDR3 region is CASSQGRANEQFF. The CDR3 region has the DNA TGCGCCAGCAGCCAAGGGAGGGCCAATGAGCAGTTCTTC.